Following are 17 T cell receptor beta chains from one sample sequenced in a study of breast tumors, draining lymph nodes, adjacent tissues. One entry per CDR3 protein, called by TCRdb with MiXCR from the multiplex PCR reads. Counted here are roughly 17,000 distinct CDR3 sequences, 60% to 70% occurring once; the ten biggest clones make up more than 15%. The sample consisted of tumor-adjacent breast tissue. The receptors come from a female donor with breast cancer. Some clones in this sample may be carry-over from other donors' samples.

This clonotype was picked up many times. A much larger clone lies one base from this, so it may be a read error. The rearrangement uses TRBV20-1 and TRBJ2-5; D unclear. The CDR3 contains 12 residues. Germline V lookup: CDR1 DFQATT, CDR2 SNEGSKA (reference sequence). The CDR3 nucleotides are TGCAGTGCTAGAGGACAACAAGAGACCCCGTACTTC. This codes for CSARGQQETPYF.

V gene TRBV19 combines with J gene TRBJ1-4; TRBD1 agrees at 8 bases. V was clipped by 6 bases and J by 8 bases; unmatched bases: 8. CDR3 length: 14 residues. Looked up from germline, CDR1 is LNHDA and CDR2 is SQIVND (reference sequence). CDR3 amino acids: CASRVQGAQEKLFF. CDR3 bases: TGTGCCAGTAGGGTCCAGGGGGCGCAAGAAAAACTGTTTTTT.

The rearrangement links TRBV20-1 to TRBJ2-7, with a possible D match to TRBD1 (6 bases). V gave up 5 bases and J gave up 2 bases, with 10 bases separating them. Germline CDR1 and CDR2: DFQATT and SNEGSKA (reference sequence). CDR3 length: 12 residues. CDR3 sequence: CSAARDTYEQYF. The CDR3 nucleotides are TGCAGTGCTGCAAGGGACACCTACGAGCAGTACTTC.

This clonotype was picked up a small number of times. The chain is built from TRBV6-5 and TRBJ2-7; tentatively, D is TRBD2 (5 bases). Per the germline V gene, CDR1 is MNHEY and CDR2 is SVGAGI. The CDR3 covers 13 residues. V was shortened by 6 bases and J by 0 bases, with 9 bases between the two germline ends. This CDR3 reads CASRDLISYEQYF. In DNA, the CDR3 is TGTGCCAGCAGGGACTTAATCTCCTACGAGCAGTACTTC.

This clonotype has ten or more counts. The J gene is TRBJ1-4, the V gene TRBV18, with D tentatively TRBD1 (5 bases). The V end was cut by 3 bases, the J end by 0 bases, with 17 bases between. Germline V gene lookup returns CDR1 KGHSH and CDR2 LQKENI. This CDR3 contains 18 residues. The CDR3 sequence is CASSPGVQGDSTNEKLFF. CDR3 nucleotide sequence: TGTGCCAGCTCACCGGGGGTCCAAGGGGACTCAACTAATGAAAAACTGTTTTTT.

The chain couples TRBV7-2 to TRBJ2-1, with D possibly being TRBD1 (6 bases). Germline loops: CDR1 SGHTA, CDR2 FQGNSA. The CDR3 contains 14 residues. Trimming pared 7 bases from V and 6 bases from J, leaving 16 bases between. This CDR3 reads CASTQQGYFNEQFF. CDR3 coding DNA: TGTGCCAGCACCCAACAGGGATACTTCAATGAGCAGTTCTTC.

The chain employs TRBV2 and TRBJ1-2, with 8 positions matching TRBD1. The CDR3 contains 13 residues. J lost 8 bases, V lost 4 bases, and 6 bases had no gene match. CDR1 is SNHLY and CDR2 is FYNNEI in the germline V gene. The CDR3 is CASSGQGAQGYTF. In nucleotides, the CDR3 is TGTGCCAGCAGTGGGCAGGGGGCGCAAGGCTACACCTTC.

The V call is TRBV12-3 or TRBV12-4, the J call TRBJ2-3, with 7 positions matching TRBD2. This CDR3 is built from 15 residues. Trimming cost V 2 bases and J 7 bases; bases outside gene matches: 9. CDR3 DNA: TGTGCCAGCAGTTTAAGCGGGGTGGTAGGATATACGCAGTATTTT. It codes for CASSLSGVVGYTQYF.

Turning to this clonotype: One end of the junction fails to match germline, which may point to a read error. The chain is built from TRBV7-9 and TRBJ2-3, with 9 bases matching TRBD2. Germline V lookup: CDR1 SEHNR, CDR2 FQNEAQ (reference sequence). There are 14 residues in the CDR3. CDR3 residues: CASSSRGGGDTPYF. The CDR3 region has the DNA TGTGCCAGCAGCTCGCGGGGGGGAGGAGATACGCCGTATTTT.

Many counts were recorded for this clonotype. J is TRBJ2-3 and V is TRBV24-1, with TRBD1 matching 9 bases. Germline CDR1 reads KGHDR; CDR2 reads SFDVKD. The CDR3 is 16 residues long. V lost 5 bases and J lost 1; bases outside the gene matches: 6. The CDR3: CATSGLRDRGTDTQYF. The CDR3 bases are TGTGCCACCAGTGGTTTACGGGACAGGGGCACAGATACGCAGTATTTT.

The V gene is TRBV7-2, the J gene TRBJ2-1; D gene uncertain. Germline CDR1 reads SGHTA; CDR2 reads FQGNSA. V was cut by 5 bases and J by 4 bases, with 12 bases left in between. The CDR3 length is 14 residues. The CDR3 DNA reads TGTGCCAGCAGCCCCCCCGACGCTTACAATGAGCAGTTCTTC. Translation: CASSPPDAYNEQFF.

The chain employs TRBV5-1 and TRBJ1-6, with D hard to call. This CDR3 spans 15 amino acids. Looked up from germline, CDR1 is SGHRS and CDR2 is YFSETQ. V lost 0 bases and J 8 bases, leaving 12 bases between the germline ends. As DNA, the CDR3 is TGCGCCAGCAGCTTGGTAGGGAACGACGATTCACCCCTCCACTTT. Its protein is CASSLVGNDDSPLHF.

This clonotype is termed medium-sized. The chain links TRBV10-3 to TRBJ2-5; 11 bases line up with TRBD1. This CDR3 is 14 amino acids long. Trimming took 2 bases from V and 9 from J; bases not matched to a gene: 5. Looked up from germline, CDR1 is ENHRY and CDR2 is SYGVKD. The CDR3 coding sequence is TGTGCCATCAGTGAGGGGACAGGGGGAAGCCCCCAGTACTTC. Translated, it gives CAISEGTGGSPQYF.

The chain is built from TRBV7-2 and TRBJ2-1; TRBD2 matches 13 bases. Germline V gene sequence: CDR1 SGHTA, CDR2 FQGNSA. The CDR3 covers 15 residues. V shed 5 bases, J shed 7 bases, and the junction held 5 bases outside the gene matches. The CDR3 DNA follows: TGTGCCAGCAGCCGACTAGCGGGGGGTAGGAATGAGCAGTTCTTC. Its translation: CASSRLAGGRNEQFF.

This clonotype was detected only once. An end of the junction differs from the germline gene, which may be a read error. The chain recombines TRBV3-1 with TRBJ1-4, with a tentative D call TRBD1 (6 bases). Looked up from germline, CDR1 is LGHDT and CDR2 is YNNKEL (reference sequence). This CDR3 comprises 20 residues. The CDR3 is CASSQASGGAAMGGNEKLFF. The DNA for the CDR3 is TGCGCCAGCAGCCAAGCCTCCGGGGGGGCCGCCATGGGGGGGAATGAAAAACTGTTTTTT.

This clonotype was recorded at least ten times. This chain links TRBV24-1 with TRBJ2-3; TRBD1 is a possible D gene (5 bases). Trimming pared 2 bases from V and 8 bases from J, leaving 10 bases between. CDR3 length equals 13 residues. Germline V lookup: CDR1 KGHDR, CDR2 SFDVKD. The CDR3 nucleotides are TGTGCCACCAGTGATTCGACCCAGGGTACGCAGTATTTT. It is translated as CATSDSTQGTQYF.

Notes on this clonotype: Sequence at one end of the junction differs from germline and may be a read error. The genes are TRBV15 and TRBJ2-7; tentatively, D is TRBD2 (5 bases). Germline V lookup: CDR1 LNHNV, CDR2 YYDKDF (reference sequence). This CDR3 region has 15 residues. CDR3 sequence (DNA): TGTGCCGCCAGCAGCCTTGAACGAGGGCTCTACGAGCAGTACTTC. Translating it yields CAASSLERGLYEQYF.